These 32 T cell receptor beta chains were sequenced from one sample in a study of siplizumab effects on memory and regulatory T cells. TCRdb keeps only in-frame clones here, not all; method: immunoSEQ multiplex PCR. The data hold roughly 56,000 clones, with just over 90% observed a single time. The sequencing input was CD8+ T cells sorted from blood. The receptors come from a human donor in good health.

The gene calls are TRBV4-3 and TRBJ2-7; tentative D call: TRBD1 (6 bases). The CDR3 length is 15 residues. Trimming cost V 5 bases and J 4 bases, with 18 bases left between them. Germline assignment: CDR1 LGHNA and CDR2 YSLEER. The CDR3 sequence is CASSSLTRRGYEQYF. DNA of the CDR3: TGCGCCAGCAGCTCATTAACTAGAAGGGGGTACGAGCAGTACTTC.

The chain employs TRBV4-1 and TRBJ2-3, with TRBD2 as a possible D gene (6 bases). CDR1 and CDR2 from the germline V gene are MGHRA and YSYEKL. The length of the CDR3 is 16 residues. V was trimmed by 1 base and J by 0 bases, leaving 11 bases between them. Here the CDR3 DNA reads TGCGCCAGCAGCCAAGGTACTAGCAGAAGCACAGATACGCAGTATTTT. Its protein product is CASSQGTSRSTDTQYF.

The V and J genes are TRBV4-3 and TRBJ1-2, with no clear D. Trimming cost V 4 bases and J 7 bases, with 16 bases left between them. CDR1 is LGHNA, CDR2 YSLEER, per germline. The CDR3 covers 14 residues. CDR3 loop: CASSPKLGYSGYTF. CDR3 nucleotides: TGCGCCAGCAGCCCCAAGTTGGGGTACAGTGGCTACACCTTC.

The V gene is TRBV7-2, the J gene TRBJ2-7; 10 bases line up with TRBD2. CDR1 is SGHTA, CDR2 FQGNSA, per germline. The V gene end was trimmed by 3 bases and the J gene end by 3 bases; junction bases not matched to a gene: 14. This CDR3 has 18 residues. The CDR3 spells CASSFLAGENPSFYEQYF. CDR3 in DNA: TGTGCCAGCAGCTTTCTAGCGGGAGAAAACCCCTCCTTCTACGAGCAGTACTTC.

This chain uses TRBV6-1 with TRBJ2-7; possible D gene TRBD1, 6 bases. This CDR3 is built from 15 residues. The germline V gene has CDR1 MNHNS and CDR2 SASEGT. The V end was cut by 5 bases, the J end by 1 base, with 15 bases between. The CDR3 nucleotides are TGTGCCAGCAGTCTGGGGACACCGATTTCCTACGAGCAGTACTTC. Its protein product is CASSLGTPISYEQYF.

The chain carries TRBV7-9 and TRBJ1-1; TRBD1 matches 7 bases. The V gene end was trimmed by 1 base and the J gene end by 6 bases; junction bases not matched to a gene: 8. The germline CDR1 and CDR2 sequences are SEHNR and FQNEAQ (reference sequence). CDR3 length equals 15 residues. Written as DNA, the CDR3 is TGTGCCAGCAGCTTAGTAGGAGGGGGCGAGGCTGAAGCTTTCTTT. It is translated as CASSLVGGGEAEAFF.

The gene calls are TRBV18 and TRBJ2-3; 9 bases align to TRBD1. Losses at the gene ends were 3 bases for V and 0 bases for J; bases not matched to a gene: 4. This CDR3 has 16 residues. The germline gives CDR1 KGHSH, CDR2 LQKENI. This chain's CDR3 is CASSPRDRASTDTQYF. The CDR3 DNA is TGTGCCAGCTCACCTAGGGACAGGGCTAGCACAGATACGCAGTATTTT.

V is TRBV27 and J is TRBJ2-1; weak D call: TRBD2 (6 bases). V gave up 11 bases and J gave up 1 base, with 15 bases separating them. Germline loops: CDR1 MNHEY, CDR2 SMNVEV (reference sequence). CDR3 length: 14 residues. The chain's CDR3 is CAAGGPGSYNEQFF. The CDR3 DNA is TGTGCCGCCGGAGGGCCGGGGTCCTACAATGAGCAGTTCTTC.

The CDR3 sequence is CSVETGALYEQYF. CDR3 nucleotides: TGCAGCGTTGAAACAGGGGCCCTCTACGAGCAGTACTTC. V and J are TRBV29-1 and TRBJ2-7; 7 bases align to TRBD1. The CDR3 length is 13 residues. V gave up 2 bases and J gave up 3 bases; unmatched junction bases: 4. From germline, CDR1 is SQVTM and CDR2 ANQGSEA.

This chain connects TRBV6-5 to TRBJ2-2; D is uncertain. This CDR3 contains 13 residues. Trimming removed 5 bases at V and 6 bases at J, with 10 bases between. The germline V gene encodes CDR1 MNHEY and CDR2 SVGAGI. The CDR3 is CASSPVGAGELFF. The DNA of the CDR3 is TGTGCCAGCAGTCCCGTGGGTGCCGGGGAGCTGTTTTTT.

The chain carries TRBV7-9 and TRBJ2-6; maybe TRBD1 (6 bases). The CDR3 runs 17 residues. The germline V gene encodes CDR1 SEHNR and CDR2 FQNEAQ (reference sequence). V shed 5 bases and J shed 0 bases, with 14 bases lying between them. The CDR3 here is CASSPPPDSSGANVLTF. The CDR3 DNA follows: TGTGCCAGCAGCCCTCCACCGGACAGCTCTGGGGCCAACGTCCTGACTTTC. Drawing the rest from reference TRBV7-9 and TRBJ2-6, the complete variable domain is DTGVSQNPRHKITKRGQNVTFRCDPISEHNRLYWYRQTLGQGPEFLTYFQNEAQLEKSRLLSDRFSAERPKGSFSTLEIQRTEQGDSAMYLCASSPPPDSSGANVLTFGAGSRLTVL.

The V call is TRBV10-1, the J call TRBJ2-7; D might be TRBD2 (6 bases). The CDR3 spans 16 residues. Trimming took off 2 bases at V and 4 bases at J, with 18 bases between the two ends. Germline V gene lookup returns CDR1 WNHNN and CDR2 SYGVQD (reference sequence). CDR3 nucleotide sequence: TGCGCCAGCAGTGAGGTCCTGGCTAGCGCAATATACGAGCAGTACTTC. Protein: CASSEVLASAIYEQYF.

The chain recombines TRBV19 with TRBJ1-5, with 7 positions matching TRBD1. CDR3 size: 15 residues. Germline-derived CDR1 and CDR2 are LNHDA and SQIVND (reference sequence). V was pared by 2 bases and J by 0 bases, with 1 base of the junction left unmatched. The CDR3 coding sequence is TGTGCCAGTAGTATACAGGGGGTTAGCAATCAGCCCCAGCATTTT. Translated: CASSIQGVSNQPQHF.

The chain has TRBV28 and TRBJ2-7, with D possibly called TRBD1 or TRBD2 (5 bases each). The CDR3 totals 13 residues. V was shortened by 6 bases and J by 4 bases, with 13 bases between the two germline ends. The germline gives CDR1 MDHEN, CDR2 SYDVKM. The chain's CDR3 is CASRSGTGYEQYF. Written as DNA, the CDR3 is TGTGCCAGCAGATCCGGGACCGGATACGAGCAGTACTTC.

The chain couples TRBV9 to TRBJ1-2; D remains ambiguous. Trimming cost V 2 bases and J 3 bases, with 8 bases left between them. The CDR3 sequence is 13 residues long. Looked up from germline, CDR1 is SGDLS and CDR2 is YYNGEE. The CDR3 DNA reads as TGTGCCAGCAGCGTTAACGATTACTATGGCTACACCTTC. Translating gives CASSVNDYYGYTF.

The chain carries TRBV4-1 and TRBJ2-1; 11 bases are a match to TRBD2. Germline V CDR1 and CDR2: MGHRA, YSYEKL. V lost 4 bases to trimming and J lost 1 base; unmatched junction nucleotides: 3. This CDR3 has 16 residues. The CDR3 bases are TGCGCCAGCAGCCGCGGGACTAGCGGATCCTACAATGAGCAGTTCTTC. Protein sequence: CASSRGTSGSYNEQFF.

The chain recombines TRBV14 with TRBJ2-7; D not certain. The CDR3 consists of 13 residues. V was shortened by 1 base and J by 6 bases, with 10 bases between the two germline ends. Per germline, CDR1 SGHDN and CDR2 FVKESK. The CDR3 region is CASSQAAPSEQYF. CDR3 nucleotide sequence: TGTGCCAGCAGCCAAGCGGCTCCGAGCGAGCAGTACTTC.

The genes are TRBV28 and TRBJ1-2, with D tentatively TRBD1 (6 bases). CDR3 size: 15 residues. Per the germline V gene, CDR1 is MDHEN and CDR2 is SYDVKM. The ends were cut back, 6 bases at V and 4 bases at J, with 18 bases in the middle. CDR3 residues: CASRLTGRTTYGYTF. The CDR3 bases are TGTGCCAGCAGGCTAACAGGGCGAACCACCTATGGCTACACCTTC.

This clone was picked up one time. This rearrangement joins TRBV30 to TRBJ2-5; 11 nucleotides line up with TRBD2. V shed 2 bases and J 0 bases; nucleotides not matched to a gene: 20. The CDR3 length is 21 residues. The germline gives CDR1 GTSNPN, CDR2 SVGIG (reference sequence). CDR3 amino acids: CAWSPTIRLAGSELYQETQYF. CDR3 bases: TGTGCCTGGAGTCCGACGATAAGACTAGCGGGGTCGGAATTGTACCAAGAGACCCAGTACTTC.

As regards this clone: At one of its ends the junction is not consistent with the germline gene, which may arise from a read error. The rearrangement joins TRBV11-3 to TRBJ1-2; 9 bases fit TRBD1. CDR1 and CDR2 (germline): SGHNT, YENEEA. There are 13 residues in the CDR3. DNA for the CDR3: TGTGCCAGCCCTCTACAGGGGGCCCATTTGGAGGACTTC. Translation: CASPLQGAHLEDF.

This chain joins TRBV25-1 and TRBJ2-5; the D gene is possibly TRBD1 (6 bases). The CDR3 contains 17 residues. Germline V lookup: CDR1 MGHDK, CDR2 SYGVNS. V was cut by 6 bases and J by 0 bases, with 20 bases left in between. The CDR3 DNA reads as TGTGCCAGCAGCGAAACTGGGGCAGGGGCTAACCAAGAGACCCAGTACTTC. This encodes CASSETGAGANQETQYF.

The rearrangement links TRBV27 to TRBJ2-1; D is ambiguous. The V gene's germline CDR1 is MNHEY and CDR2 SMNVEV (reference sequence). V was clipped by 2 bases and J by 3 bases, with 14 bases between them. This CDR3 is 16 amino acids long. CDR3 loop: CASSLHYGSRYNEQFF. The CDR3 DNA reads TGTGCCAGCAGTTTACACTATGGGTCACGCTACAATGAGCAGTTCTTC.

This chain connects TRBV11-3 to TRBJ2-7, with D maybe TRBD2 (5 bases). V gave up 0 bases and J gave up 2 bases, with 11 bases separating them. The CDR3 is 15 residues long. Germline V gene sequence: CDR1 SGHNT, CDR2 YENEEA. CDR3: CASSLDREGTYEQYF. The CDR3 DNA reads TGTGCCAGCAGCTTAGATCGTGAGGGAACCTACGAGCAGTACTTC.

The chain couples TRBV9 to TRBJ2-1, with TRBD2 identical over 10 bases. This CDR3 has 16 amino acids. CDR1 SGDLS and CDR2 YYNGEE come from the germline V gene. V was clipped by 3 bases and J by 4 bases; unmatched bases: 7. The DNA of the CDR3 is TGTGCCAGCAGCGGTAGTGGGACTAGCGTATACAATGAGCAGTTCTTC. Protein sequence: CASSGSGTSVYNEQFF.

The CDR3 loop is CASSPRDTPNEQFF. CDR3 DNA sequence: TGTGCCAGCAGCCCCCGGGACACCCCCAATGAGCAGTTCTTC. This chain uses TRBV7-9 with TRBJ2-1; tentatively, D is TRBD1 (6 bases). The CDR3 extends over 14 amino acids. Deletions cut 5 bases from V and 6 bases from J, with 14 bases between. Germline V gene sequence: CDR1 SEHNR, CDR2 FQNEAQ (reference sequence).

This rearrangement joins TRBV7-9 to TRBJ2-1, with D unclear. V was clipped by 6 bases and J by 7 bases, with 16 bases between them. The CDR3 has 14 residues. The germline CDR1 and CDR2 sequences are SEHNR and FQNEAQ (reference sequence). CDR3 protein: CASSVLDSWNEQFF. The CDR3 DNA reads as TGTGCCAGCAGTGTGTTGGATTCGTGGAATGAGCAGTTCTTC. Combining the CDR3 with reference TRBV7-9 and TRBJ2-1 gives the whole variable domain DTGVSQNPRHKITKRGQNVTFRCDPISEHNRLYWYRQTLGQGPEFLTYFQNEAQLEKSRLLSDRFSAERPKGSFSTLEIQRTEQGDSAMYLCASSVLDSWNEQFFGPGTRLTVL.

The chain has TRBV7-3 and TRBJ2-3; the match to TRBD1 covers 11 bases. V shed 3 bases and J 6 bases; nucleotides not matched to a gene: 11. Germline V gene sequence: CDR1 SGHTA, CDR2 FQGTGA. CDR3 length equals 17 residues. Written as DNA, the CDR3 is TGTGCCAGCAGCTTTGATTCGCTGGACAGGGGGCTCGATACGCAGTATTTT. This translates into CASSFDSLDRGLDTQYF.

This chain joins TRBV7-2 and TRBJ2-7; 7 bases match TRBD1. Germline values: CDR1 SGHTA, CDR2 FQGNSA. Trimming removed 4 bases from V and 6 bases from J; junction bases left unmatched: 15. The CDR3 consists of 16 residues. The CDR3 bases are TGTGCCAGCAGCTCCTCAGTACAGGGGTTAGTAGGCGAGCAGTACTTC. It codes for CASSSSVQGLVGEQYF.

The chain combines TRBV11-3 with TRBJ2-3; 13 bases map to TRBD2. The J segment lost 3 bases and the V segment lost 4 bases, leaving 7 bases of the junction unmatched. Germline CDR1 and CDR2: SGHNT and YENEEA. This CDR3 is built from 17 residues. The CDR3 DNA reads as TGTGCCAGCAGCTCAAGGACTAGCGGGAGTTATACAGATACGCAGTATTTT. It encodes CASSSRTSGSYTDTQYF.

The chain links TRBV9 to TRBJ2-3, with 7 nucleotides matching TRBD2. Trimming cost V 3 bases and J 2 bases; bases outside gene matches: 6. From germline, CDR1 is SGDLS and CDR2 YYNGEE. The CDR3 extends over 15 amino acids. The CDR3 reads CASSELASYTDTQYF. The CDR3 DNA reads TGTGCCAGCAGCGAACTAGCGTCTTACACAGATACGCAGTATTTT.

The chain couples TRBV6-5 to TRBJ2-7; TRBD2 matches at 14 bases. The trim removed 7 bases at V and 5 bases at J, leaving 7 bases unmatched. CDR3 length equals 15 residues. Germline V gives CDR1 MNHEY, CDR2 SVGAGI. The CDR3 coding sequence is TGTGCCAGCACCGAGGGGACTAGCGGGAGCGACGAGCAGTACTTC. As protein: CASTEGTSGSDEQYF.

This clone was seen just once. This chain connects TRBV6-5 to TRBJ2-7; 8 bases agree with TRBD2. V was pared by 7 bases and J by 2 bases, with 7 bases of the junction left unmatched. CDR3 length: 14 amino acids. CDR1 and CDR2 from the germline V gene are MNHEY and SVGAGI. CDR3 amino acids: CASNDREGPYEQYF. Written as DNA, the CDR3 is TGTGCCAGCAATGACCGGGAGGGACCCTACGAGCAGTACTTC.